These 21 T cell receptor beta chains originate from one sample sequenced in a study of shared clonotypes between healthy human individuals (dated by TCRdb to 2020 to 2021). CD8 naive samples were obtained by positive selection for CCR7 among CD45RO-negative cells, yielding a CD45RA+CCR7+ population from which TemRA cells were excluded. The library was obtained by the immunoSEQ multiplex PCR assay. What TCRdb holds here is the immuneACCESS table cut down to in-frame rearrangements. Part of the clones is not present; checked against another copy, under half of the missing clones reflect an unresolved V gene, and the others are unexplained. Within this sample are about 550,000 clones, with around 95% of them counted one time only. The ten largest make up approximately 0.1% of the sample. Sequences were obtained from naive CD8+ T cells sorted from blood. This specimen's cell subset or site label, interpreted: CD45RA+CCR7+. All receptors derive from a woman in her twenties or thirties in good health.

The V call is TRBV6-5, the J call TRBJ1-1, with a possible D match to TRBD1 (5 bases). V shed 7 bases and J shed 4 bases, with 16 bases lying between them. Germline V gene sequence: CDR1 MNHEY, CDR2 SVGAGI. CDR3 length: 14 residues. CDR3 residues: CASMVVGGTTEAFF. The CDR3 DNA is TGTGCCAGCATGGTAGTTGGGGGGACCACTGAAGCTTTCTTT.

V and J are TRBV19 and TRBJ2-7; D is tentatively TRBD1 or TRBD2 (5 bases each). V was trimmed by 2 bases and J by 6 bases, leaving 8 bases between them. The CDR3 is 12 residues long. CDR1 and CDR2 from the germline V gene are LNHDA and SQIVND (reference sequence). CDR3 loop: CASSILGGEQYF. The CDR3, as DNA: TGTGCCAGTAGTATACTTGGGGGCGAGCAGTACTTC.

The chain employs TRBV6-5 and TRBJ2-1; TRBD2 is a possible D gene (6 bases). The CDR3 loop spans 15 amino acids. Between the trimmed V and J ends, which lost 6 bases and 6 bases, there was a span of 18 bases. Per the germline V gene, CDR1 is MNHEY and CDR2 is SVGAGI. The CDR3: CASSLLATASNEQFF. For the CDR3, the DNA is TGTGCCAGCAGCCTGCTAGCGACTGCGAGCAATGAGCAGTTCTTC.

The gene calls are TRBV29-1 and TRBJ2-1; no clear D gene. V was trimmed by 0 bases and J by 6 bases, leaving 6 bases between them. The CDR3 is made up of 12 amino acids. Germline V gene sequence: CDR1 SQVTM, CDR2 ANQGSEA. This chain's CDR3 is CSVEDQINEQFF. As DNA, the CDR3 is TGCAGCGTTGAAGACCAGATCAATGAGCAGTTCTTC.

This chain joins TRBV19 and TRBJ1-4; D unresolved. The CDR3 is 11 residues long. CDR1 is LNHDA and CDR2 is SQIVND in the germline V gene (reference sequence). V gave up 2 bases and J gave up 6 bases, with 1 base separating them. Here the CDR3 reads CASSIYEKLFF. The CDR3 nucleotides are TGTGCCAGTAGTATATATGAAAAACTGTTTTTT.

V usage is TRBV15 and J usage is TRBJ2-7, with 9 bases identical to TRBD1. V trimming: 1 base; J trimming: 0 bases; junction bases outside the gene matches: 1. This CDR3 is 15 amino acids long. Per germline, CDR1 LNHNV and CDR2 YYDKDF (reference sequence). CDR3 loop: CATSRVDRGSYEQYF. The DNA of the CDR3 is TGTGCCACCAGCAGAGTGGACAGGGGCTCCTACGAGCAGTACTTC.

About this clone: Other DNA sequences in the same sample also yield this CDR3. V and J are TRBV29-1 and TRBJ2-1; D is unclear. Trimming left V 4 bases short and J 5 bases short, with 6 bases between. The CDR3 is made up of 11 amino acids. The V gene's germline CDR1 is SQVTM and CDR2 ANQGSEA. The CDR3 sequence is CSVVTDNEQFF. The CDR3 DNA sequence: TGCAGCGTTGTAACGGACAATGAGCAGTTCTTC.

The DNA for the CDR3 is TGCGCCAGCAGCTTGGCCTGGCTAGCGGGAGAAGAGACCCAGTACTTC. Protein sequence: CASSLAWLAGEETQYF. The chain joins TRBV5-1 to TRBJ2-5; the match to TRBD2 covers 10 bases. In germline, CDR1 is SGHRS, CDR2 YFSETQ. V shed 0 bases and J 3 bases; nucleotides not matched to a gene: 5. This CDR3 spans 16 amino acids.

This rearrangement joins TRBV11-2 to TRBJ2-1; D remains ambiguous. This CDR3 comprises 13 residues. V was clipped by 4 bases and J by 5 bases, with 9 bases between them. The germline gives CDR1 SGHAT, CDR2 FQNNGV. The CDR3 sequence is CASSSFTDNEQFF. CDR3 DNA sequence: TGTGCCAGCAGCTCTTTTACTGACAATGAGCAGTTCTTC.

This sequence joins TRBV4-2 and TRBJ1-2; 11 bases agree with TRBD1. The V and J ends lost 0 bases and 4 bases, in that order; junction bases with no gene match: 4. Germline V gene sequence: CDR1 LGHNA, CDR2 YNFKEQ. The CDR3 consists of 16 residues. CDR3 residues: CASSQERGQGAYGYTF. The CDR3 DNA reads TGTGCCAGCAGCCAAGAACGCGGACAGGGGGCCTATGGCTACACCTTC.

The CDR3 sequence is CASRVGQGADTQYF. In DNA form, the CDR3 reads TGTGCCAGCAGGGTGGGACAGGGGGCGGATACGCAGTATTTT. The rearrangement links TRBV2 to TRBJ2-3; 12 nucleotides align to TRBD1. J gave up 6 bases and V 6 bases, and 4 bases lay outside the gene matches. Germline loops: CDR1 SNHLY, CDR2 FYNNEI. The CDR3 is 14 amino acids. Variable domain in full (rest from reference TRBV2 and TRBJ2-3): EPEVTQTPSHQVTQMGQEVILRCVPISNHLYFYWYRQILGQKVEFLVSFYNNEISEKSEIFDDQFSVERPDGSNFTLKIRSTKLEDSAMYFCASRVGQGADTQYFGPGTRLTVL.

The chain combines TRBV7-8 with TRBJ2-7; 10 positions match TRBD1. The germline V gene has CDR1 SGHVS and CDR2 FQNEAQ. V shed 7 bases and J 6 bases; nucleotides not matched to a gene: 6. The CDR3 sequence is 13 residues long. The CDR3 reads CASIGTGAGEQYF. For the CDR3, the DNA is TGTGCCAGCATCGGGACAGGGGCGGGCGAGCAGTACTTC.

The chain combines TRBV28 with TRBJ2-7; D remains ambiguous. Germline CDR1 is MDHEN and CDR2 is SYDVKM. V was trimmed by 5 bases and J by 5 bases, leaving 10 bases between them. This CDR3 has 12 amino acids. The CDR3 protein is CASSGFHHEQYF. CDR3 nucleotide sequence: TGTGCCAGCAGTGGATTTCACCACGAGCAGTACTTC.

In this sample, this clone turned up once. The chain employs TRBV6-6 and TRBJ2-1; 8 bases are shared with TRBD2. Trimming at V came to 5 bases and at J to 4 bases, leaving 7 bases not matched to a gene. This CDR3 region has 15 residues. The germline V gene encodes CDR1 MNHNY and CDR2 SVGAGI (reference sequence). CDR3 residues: CASSPLLAAYNEQFF. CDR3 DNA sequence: TGTGCCAGCAGTCCCCTACTAGCGGCGTACAATGAGCAGTTCTTC.

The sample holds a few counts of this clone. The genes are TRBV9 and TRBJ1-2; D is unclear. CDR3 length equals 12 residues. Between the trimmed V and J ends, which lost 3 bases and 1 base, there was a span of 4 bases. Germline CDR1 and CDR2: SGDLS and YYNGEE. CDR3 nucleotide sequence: TGTGCCAGCAGCGAGGATAACTATGGCTACACCTTC. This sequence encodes CASSEDNYGYTF.

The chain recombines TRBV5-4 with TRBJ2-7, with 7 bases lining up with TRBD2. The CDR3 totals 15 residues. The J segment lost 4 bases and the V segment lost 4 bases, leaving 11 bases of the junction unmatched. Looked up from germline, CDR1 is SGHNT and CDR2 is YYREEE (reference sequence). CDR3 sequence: CASSPSGEGVYEQYF. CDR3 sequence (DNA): TGTGCCAGCAGCCCGTCGGGGGAGGGCGTTTACGAGCAGTACTTC.

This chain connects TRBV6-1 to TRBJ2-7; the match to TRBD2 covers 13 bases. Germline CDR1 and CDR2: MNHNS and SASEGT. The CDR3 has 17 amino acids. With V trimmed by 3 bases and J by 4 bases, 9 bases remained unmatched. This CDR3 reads CASSDLPKLAGGYEQYF. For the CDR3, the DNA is TGTGCCAGCAGTGACTTACCGAAACTAGCGGGAGGGTACGAGCAGTACTTC.

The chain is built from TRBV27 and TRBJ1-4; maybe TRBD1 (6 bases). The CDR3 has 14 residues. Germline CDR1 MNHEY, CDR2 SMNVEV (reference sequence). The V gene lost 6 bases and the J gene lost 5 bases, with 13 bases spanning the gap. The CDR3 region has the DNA TGTGCCAGCAGGACTGGGGGGGCGAATGAAAAACTGTTTTTT. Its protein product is CASRTGGANEKLFF.

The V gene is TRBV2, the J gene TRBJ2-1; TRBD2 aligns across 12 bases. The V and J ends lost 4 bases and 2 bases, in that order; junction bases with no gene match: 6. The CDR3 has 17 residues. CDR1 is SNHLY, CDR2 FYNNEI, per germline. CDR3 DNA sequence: TGTGCCAGCAGTGGTGGCCTAGCGGGAGGGGCCTACAATGAGCAGTTCTTC. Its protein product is CASSGGLAGGAYNEQFF.

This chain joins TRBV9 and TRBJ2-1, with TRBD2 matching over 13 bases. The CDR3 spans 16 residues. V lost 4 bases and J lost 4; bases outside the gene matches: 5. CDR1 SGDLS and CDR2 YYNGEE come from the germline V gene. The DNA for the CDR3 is TGTGCCAGCAGCTTGGGGACTAGCGGGAAATACAATGAGCAGTTCTTC. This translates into CASSLGTSGKYNEQFF.

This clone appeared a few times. CDR3 loop: CSVRTSGYEQYF. CDR3 sequence (DNA): TGCAGCGTCCGGACTAGCGGTTACGAGCAGTACTTC. The chain recombines TRBV29-1 with TRBJ2-7, with 10 positions matching TRBD2. CDR3 length: 12 residues. V lost 6 bases to trimming and J lost 4 bases; unmatched junction nucleotides: 3. The germline V gene has CDR1 SQVTM and CDR2 ANQGSEA.